This TCR beta chain appears in the sequencing data of a study of blood T cell repertoires in COVID-19. CDR3 length: 14 residues. V shed 5 bases and J 7 bases; nucleotides not matched to a gene: 7. CDR1 is SEHNR and CDR2 is FQNEAQ in the germline V gene (reference sequence). The table came from immunoSEQ multiplex PCR; TCRdb's copy has only in-frame clones and leaves some out. The data contain around 84,000 clones, about 88% of them seen just once; the ten biggest clones take up 8%. The V call is TRBV7-9, the J call TRBJ1-4; 7 bases fit TRBD1. The sample comprised peripheral blood. The TCR sequence derives from a man aged 80 or over with active or convalescent COVID-19. CDR3 coding DNA: TGTGCCAGCAGCCCCCGGGACAGCCTTGAAAAACTGTTTTTT. This encodes CASSPRDSLEKLFF.